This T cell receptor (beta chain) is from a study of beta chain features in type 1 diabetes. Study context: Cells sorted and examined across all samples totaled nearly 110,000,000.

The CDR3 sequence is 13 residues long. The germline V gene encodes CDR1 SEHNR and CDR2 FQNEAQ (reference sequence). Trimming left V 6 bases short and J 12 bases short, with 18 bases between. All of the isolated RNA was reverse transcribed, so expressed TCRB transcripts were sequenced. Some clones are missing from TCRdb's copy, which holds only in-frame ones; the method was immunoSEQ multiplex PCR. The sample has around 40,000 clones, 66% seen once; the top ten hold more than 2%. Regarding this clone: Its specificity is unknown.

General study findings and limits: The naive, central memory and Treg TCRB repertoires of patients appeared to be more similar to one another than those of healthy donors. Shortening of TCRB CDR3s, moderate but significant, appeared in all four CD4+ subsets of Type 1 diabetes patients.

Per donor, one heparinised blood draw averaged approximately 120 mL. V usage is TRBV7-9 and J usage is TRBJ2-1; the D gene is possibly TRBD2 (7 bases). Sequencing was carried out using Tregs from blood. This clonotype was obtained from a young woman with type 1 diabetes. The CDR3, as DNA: TGTGCCAGCAGACACGCAGGGGAGGGTCGGCAGTTCTTC. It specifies CASRHAGEGRQFF.